A selection of T cell receptor beta chains follows, all from one sample in a study of T cells during gluten challenge in celiac disease. TCRdb called the single-cell sequencing reads again in MiXCR, with one record for every CDR3 protein. This sample's table has 40 distinct CDR3 sequences. Sequences were derived from gluten-specific CD4+ T cells sorted from blood using tetramers, sampled at baseline or on day 6, 14 or 28 of gluten challenge (not recorded which). The receptor set was obtained from a female donor with celiac disease. CDR3s leave out the opening cysteine and the closing phenylalanine or tryptophan. Part of the rows lack a size; the others show once, few, many or a class for expanded clones.

j_gene: TRBJ2-5; abundance: once; v_gene: TRBV7-2; CDR3aa: ASSIRTRGAETQY
j_gene: TRBJ1-2; abundance: NA; v_gene: TRBV19; CDR3aa: ASSNRQGQGYT
j_gene: TRBJ1-2; abundance: NA; v_gene: TRBV7-8; CDR3aa: ASLTQGAGYT
j_gene: TRBJ2-1; abundance: NA; v_gene: TRBV7-6; CDR3aa: ASSSLVRVEQF
j_gene: TRBJ2-3; abundance: NA; v_gene: TRBV7-2; CDR3aa: ASSTRVLDGGTQY
j_gene: TRBJ2-7; abundance: NA; v_gene: TRBV6-5; CDR3aa: ASSYRRVSSYEQY
j_gene: TRBJ2-7; abundance: NA; v_gene: TRBV29-1; CDR3aa: SVAGTWDSYEQY
j_gene: TRBJ2-7; abundance: NA; v_gene: TRBV14; CDR3aa: ASSQDIQQVYEQY
j_gene: TRBJ2-1; abundance: few; v_gene: TRBV11-1; CDR3aa: ASSSGGRENGVNEQF